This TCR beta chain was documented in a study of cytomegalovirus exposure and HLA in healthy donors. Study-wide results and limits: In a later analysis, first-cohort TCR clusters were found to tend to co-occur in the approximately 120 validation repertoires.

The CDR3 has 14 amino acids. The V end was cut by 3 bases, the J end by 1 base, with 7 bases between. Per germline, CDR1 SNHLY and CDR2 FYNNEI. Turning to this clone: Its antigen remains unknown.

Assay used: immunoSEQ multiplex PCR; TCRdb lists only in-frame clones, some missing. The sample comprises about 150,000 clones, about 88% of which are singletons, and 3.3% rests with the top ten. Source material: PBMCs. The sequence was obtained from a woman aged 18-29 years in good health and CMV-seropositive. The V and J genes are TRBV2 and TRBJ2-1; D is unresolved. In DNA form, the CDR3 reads TGTGCCAGCAGTGATCCCTCGTCCTACAATGAGCAGTTCTTC. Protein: CASSDPSSYNEQFF.